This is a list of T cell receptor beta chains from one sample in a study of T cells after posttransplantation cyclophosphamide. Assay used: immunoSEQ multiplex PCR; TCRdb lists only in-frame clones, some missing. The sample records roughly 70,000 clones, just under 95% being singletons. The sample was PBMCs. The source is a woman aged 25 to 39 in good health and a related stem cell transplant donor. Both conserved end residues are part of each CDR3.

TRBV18,CASSPVEYTGELFF
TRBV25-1,CASSEWHGLNSPLHF
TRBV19,CASRRALGQPQHF
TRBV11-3,CASSLHGEAGELFF
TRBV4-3,CASSLGVARNTEAFF
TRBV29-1,CSAVLGHLNTEAFF
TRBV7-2,CASTRAGGGLSGTQYF
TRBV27,CASRGLAGGVTQYF
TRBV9,CASSASQGTNEKLFF
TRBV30,CAWSAGVDNEQFF